A selection of T cell receptor beta chains follows, all from one sample in a study of T cells expressing NK-cell markers. After re-calling the 5' RACE reads, TCRdb lists one entry per CDR3 protein, DNA absent. This sample's table has 150,000 to 200,000 distinct CDR3 sequences. Source material: blood T cells: a sorted CD56 or NKG2C T cell subset, CD4+ or CD8+ T cells, or bulk PBMC T cells (not recorded which). These receptors all stem from a man aged 18 to 70 in good health. The CDR3 runs from the conserved cysteine through the conserved F or W.

j_call: TRBJ2-4
v_call: TRBV13
cdr3_aa: CASSLTGLKNIQYF

j_call: TRBJ1-4
v_call: TRBV7-8
cdr3_aa: CASSPYAGGTNEKLFF

j_call: TRBJ2-1
v_call: TRBV5-6
cdr3_aa: CASSYLPGLANEQFF

j_call: TRBJ1-1
v_call: TRBV7-9
cdr3_aa: CASSPGTDTEAFF

j_call: TRBJ1-2
v_call: TRBV3-1
cdr3_aa: CASSQVPGLEGYTF

j_call: TRBJ2-1
v_call: TRBV29-1
cdr3_aa: CSVPEGGGGFF

j_call: TRBJ2-1
v_call: TRBV9
cdr3_aa: CASSAYRGGYNEQFF

j_call: TRBJ2-5
v_call: TRBV6-5
cdr3_aa: CASSYSTSPLETQYF

j_call: TRBJ2-2
v_call: TRBV27
cdr3_aa: CASSGPGNPGELFF

j_call: TRBJ2-5
v_call: TRBV27
cdr3_aa: CASRGVGGWETQYF

j_call: TRBJ1-1
v_call: TRBV5-1
cdr3_aa: CASGTQGGDTEAFF

j_call: TRBJ2-1
v_call: TRBV18
cdr3_aa: CASSARETGYNEQFF

j_call: TRBJ2-7
v_call: TRBV2
cdr3_aa: CASSEVQYDEQYF

j_call: TRBJ2-2
v_call: TRBV9
cdr3_aa: CVSSDNRDRDNTGELFF

j_call: TRBJ2-5
v_call: TRBV6-6
cdr3_aa: CASSYSSGVPYF

j_call: TRBJ2-1
v_call: TRBV19
cdr3_aa: CASSLRPGQSVPNSYNEQFF

j_call: TRBJ2-7
v_call: TRBV6-5
cdr3_aa: CASSYSQEITYEQYF

j_call: TRBJ2-7
v_call: TRBV9
cdr3_aa: CARGPCGCAYEQYF

j_call: TRBJ1-6
v_call: TRBV25-1
cdr3_aa: CASSDGLRTLHF

j_call: TRBJ2-7
v_call: TRBV12-5
cdr3_aa: CASGLAMRYEQYF

j_call: TRBJ2-7
v_call: TRBV4-1
cdr3_aa: CASSQSPGTYEQYF

j_call: TRBJ2-7
v_call: TRBV9
cdr3_aa: CASSVNPGWAYEQYF

j_call: TRBJ2-7
v_call: TRBV9
cdr3_aa: CASSVEVAGGAYEQYF

j_call: TRBJ1-5
v_call: TRBV4-2
cdr3_aa: CASSQEGQGGQPQHF

j_call: TRBJ1-4
v_call: TRBV7-9
cdr3_aa: CASSTRTQGATNEKLFF

j_call: TRBJ2-7
v_call: TRBV19
cdr3_aa: CASSISGTGTSRQYF

j_call: TRBJ1-1
v_call: TRBV5-6
cdr3_aa: CASSLGVRHTEAFF

j_call: TRBJ2-3
v_call: TRBV18
cdr3_aa: CASSRTGGVADTQYF

j_call: TRBJ2-7
v_call: TRBV12-3/TRBV12-4
cdr3_aa: CASSSPAREQYF

j_call: TRBJ1-3
v_call: TRBV7-8
cdr3_aa: CASSTTPLTGQGNTIYF

j_call: TRBJ1-6
v_call: TRBV6-5
cdr3_aa: CASSFAGTRGTPLHF

j_call: TRBJ2-7
v_call: TRBV5-1
cdr3_aa: CASSSLAGADEQYF

j_call: TRBJ2-7
v_call: TRBV20-1
cdr3_aa: CSARPSSGGYSYEQYF

j_call: TRBJ1-2
v_call: TRBV10-3
cdr3_aa: CAIRQGADYGYTF

j_call: TRBJ1-2
v_call: TRBV10-3
cdr3_aa: CAISESVSWYGYTF